The present TCR beta chain was sequenced within a study of blood T cell repertoires in COVID-19. Using immunoSEQ multiplex PCR, the repertoire was profiled, and TCRdb retains in-frame clones only, with some absent. Among 250,000 or so clones, approximately 84% were seen once, and the ten largest hold 1.8%. With V trimmed by 0 bases and J by 4 bases, 7 bases remained unmatched. The V gene's germline CDR1 is SGHRS and CDR2 YFSETQ. This CDR3 comprises 16 residues. J is TRBJ2-3 and V is TRBV5-1; 8 bases map to TRBD2. The specimen was PBMCs or T cells enriched from blood (not recorded which). This clonotype originated in a man aged 55 to 69 who had recovered from COVID-19. This CDR3 is CASSLEGGGPSDTQYF. The CDR3 DNA follows: TGCGCCAGCAGCTTGGAGGGCGGGGGGCCGTCAGATACGCAGTATTTT.